Reported below is one T cell receptor beta chain. TCRdb's copy holds only in-frame clones and misses some; the assay was immunoSEQ multiplex PCR. The table records tens of thousands of clones, around nine tenths of them present only once. V was shortened by 6 bases and J by 0 bases, with 5 bases between the two germline ends. The CDR3 extends over 11 amino acids. CDR1 and CDR2 (germline): DFQATT, SNEGSKA (reference sequence). This entry comes from a study of T cell changes during pregnancy in multiple sclerosis. The sequencing used CD4+ T cells from peripheral blood mononuclear cells, collected in the second trimester of pregnancy. This TCR was sampled from a female donor with multiple sclerosis, enrolled in a pregnancy study. The chain is built from TRBV20-1 and TRBJ1-2; unclear D gene. The CDR3 region is CSAVANYGYTF. Written as DNA, the CDR3 is TGCAGTGCCGTAGCTAACTATGGCTACACCTTC.